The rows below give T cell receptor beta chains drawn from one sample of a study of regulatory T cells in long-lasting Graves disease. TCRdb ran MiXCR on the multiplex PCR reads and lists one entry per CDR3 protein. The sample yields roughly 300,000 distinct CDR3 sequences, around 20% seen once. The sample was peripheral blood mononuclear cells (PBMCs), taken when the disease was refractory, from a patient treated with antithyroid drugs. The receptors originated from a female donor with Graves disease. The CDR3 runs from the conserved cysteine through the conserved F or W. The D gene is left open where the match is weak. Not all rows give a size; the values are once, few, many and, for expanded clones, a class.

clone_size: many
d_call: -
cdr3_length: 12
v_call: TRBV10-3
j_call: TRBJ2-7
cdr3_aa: CAISAGGYEQYF
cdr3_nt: TGTGCCATCAGTGCAGGGGGGTACGAGCAGTACTTC

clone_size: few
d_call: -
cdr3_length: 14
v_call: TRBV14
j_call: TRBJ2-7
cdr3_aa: CASSQAWGPYEQYF
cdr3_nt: TGTGCCAGCAGCCAAGCTTGGGGGCCTTACGAGCAGTACTTC

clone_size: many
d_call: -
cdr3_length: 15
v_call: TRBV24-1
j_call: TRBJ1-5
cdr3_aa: CATSERYGAGQPQHF
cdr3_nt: TGTGCCACCAGTGAGCGTTATGGGGCCGGGCAGCCCCAGCATTTT

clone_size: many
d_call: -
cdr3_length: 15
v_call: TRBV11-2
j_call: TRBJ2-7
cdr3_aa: CASSPWTRVGNEQYF
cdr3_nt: TGTGCCAGCAGCCCCTGGACGAGGGTTGGCAACGAGCAGTACTTC

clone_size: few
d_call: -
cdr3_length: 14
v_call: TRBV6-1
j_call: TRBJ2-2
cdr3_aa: CASQTGTNTGELFF
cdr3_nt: TGTGCCAGCCAGACGGGAACGAACACCGGGGAGCTGTTTTTT

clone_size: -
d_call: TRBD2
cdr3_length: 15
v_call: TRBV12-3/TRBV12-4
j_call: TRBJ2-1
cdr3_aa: CASSFKRGSRNEQFF
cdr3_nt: TGTGCCAGCAGTTTTAAGCGGGGGAGTCGGAATGAGCAGTTCTTC

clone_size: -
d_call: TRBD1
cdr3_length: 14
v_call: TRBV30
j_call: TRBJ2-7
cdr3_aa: CAWSWGTGTNEQYF
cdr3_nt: TGTGCCTGGAGTTGGGGGACAGGGACAAACGAGCAGTACTTC

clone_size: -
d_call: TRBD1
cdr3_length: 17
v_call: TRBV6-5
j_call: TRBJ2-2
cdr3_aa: CASSYAPGQGTTGELFF
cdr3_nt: TGTGCCAGCAGTTACGCACCGGGACAGGGAACCACCGGGGAGCTGTTTTTT

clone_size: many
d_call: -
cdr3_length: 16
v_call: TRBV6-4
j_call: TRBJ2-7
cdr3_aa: CASSYQASQLPYEQYF
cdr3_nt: TGTGCCAGCAGTTACCAGGCTTCACAGCTCCCCTACGAGCAGTACTTC

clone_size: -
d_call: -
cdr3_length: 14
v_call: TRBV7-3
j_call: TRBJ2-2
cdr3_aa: CASSAGTATGELFF
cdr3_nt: TGTGCCAGCAGCGCGGGGACTGCGACCGGGGAGCTGTTTTTT

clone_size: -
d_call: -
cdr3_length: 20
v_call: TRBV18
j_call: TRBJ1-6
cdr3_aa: CASSLTLTIQGKQDNSPLHF
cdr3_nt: TGTGCCAGCTCACTCACCCTTACTATTCAGGGCAAACAGGATAATTCACCCCTCCACTTT

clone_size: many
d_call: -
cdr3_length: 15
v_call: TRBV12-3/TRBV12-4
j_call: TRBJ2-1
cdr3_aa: CASSSRLALEGEQFF
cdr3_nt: TGTGCCAGCAGTTCGCGCCTGGCCCTGGAAGGTGAGCAGTTCTTC

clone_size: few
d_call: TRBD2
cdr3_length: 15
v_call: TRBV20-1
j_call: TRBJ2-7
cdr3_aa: CSARAGEGLTYEQYF
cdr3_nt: TGCAGTGCTAGGGCGGGAGAAGGGTTAACCTACGAGCAGTACTTC

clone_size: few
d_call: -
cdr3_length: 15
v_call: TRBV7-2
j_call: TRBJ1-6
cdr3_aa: CASSLEFGAHSPLHF
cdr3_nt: TGTGCCAGCAGCTTAGAATTCGGGGCCCATTCACCCCTCCACTTT

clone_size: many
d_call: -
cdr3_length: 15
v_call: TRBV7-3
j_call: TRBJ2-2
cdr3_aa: CASSLAGPNTGELFF
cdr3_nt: TGTGCCAGCAGCTTAGCGGGACCCAACACCGGGGAGCTGTTTTTT

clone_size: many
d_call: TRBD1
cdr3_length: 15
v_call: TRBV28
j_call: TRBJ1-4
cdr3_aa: CASSFSGTGDEKLFF
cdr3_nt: TGTGCCAGCAGTTTCTCCGGGACAGGGGATGAAAAACTGTTTTTT

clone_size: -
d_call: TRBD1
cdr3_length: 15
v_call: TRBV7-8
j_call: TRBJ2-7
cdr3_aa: CASSTRTGGDYEQYF
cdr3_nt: TGTGCCAGCAGCACCCGGACAGGGGGGGACTACGAGCAGTACTTC

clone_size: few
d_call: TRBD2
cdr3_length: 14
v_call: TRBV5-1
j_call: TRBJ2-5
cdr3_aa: CASSRLAPQETQYF
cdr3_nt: TGCGCCAGCAGCCGACTAGCCCCTCAAGAGACCCAGTACTTC

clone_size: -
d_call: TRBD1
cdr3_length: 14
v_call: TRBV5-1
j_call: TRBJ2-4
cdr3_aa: CASSLAGPTGDEFF
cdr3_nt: TGCGCCAGCAGCTTGGCGGGCCCGACAGGGGATGAGTTCTTC

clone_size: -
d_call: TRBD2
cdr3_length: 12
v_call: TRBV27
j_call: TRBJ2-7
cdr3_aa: CASSGGGRWQYF
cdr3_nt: TGTGCCAGCAGTGGGGGGGGGAGGTGGCAGTACTTC

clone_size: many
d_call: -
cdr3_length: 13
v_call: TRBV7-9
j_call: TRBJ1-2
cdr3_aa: CASSLDVEGGYTF
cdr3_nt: TGTGCCAGCAGCTTAGACGTGGAGGGGGGCTACACCTTC

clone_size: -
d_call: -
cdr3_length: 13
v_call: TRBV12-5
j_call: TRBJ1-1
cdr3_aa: CASGFPAPAEAFF
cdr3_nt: TGTGCTAGTGGTTTCCCGGCGCCGGCTGAAGCTTTCTTT

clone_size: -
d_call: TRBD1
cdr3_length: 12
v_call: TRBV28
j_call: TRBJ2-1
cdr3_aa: CASSLRQGRPFF
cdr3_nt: TGTGCCAGCAGTTTGCGACAGGGTCGTCCGTTCTTC

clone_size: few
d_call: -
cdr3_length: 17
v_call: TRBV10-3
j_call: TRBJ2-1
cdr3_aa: CAISLDRPLDSYNEQFF
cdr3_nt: TGTGCCATCAGCCTCGACAGGCCCCTCGACTCCTACAATGAGCAGTTCTTC

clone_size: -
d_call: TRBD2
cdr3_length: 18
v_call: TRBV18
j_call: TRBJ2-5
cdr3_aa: CASSPGLAGGPGQETQYF
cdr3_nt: TGTGCCAGCTCACCAGGGCTAGCGGGAGGGCCGGGCCAAGAGACCCAGTACTTC

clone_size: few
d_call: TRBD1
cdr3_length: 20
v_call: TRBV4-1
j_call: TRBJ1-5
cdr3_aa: CASGHPWYMSGQGQNQPQHF
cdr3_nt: TGCGCCAGCGGTCATCCGTGGTATATGAGTGGGCAGGGACAGAATCAGCCCCAGCATTTT

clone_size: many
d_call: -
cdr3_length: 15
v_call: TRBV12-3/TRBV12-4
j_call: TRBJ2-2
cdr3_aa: CASSFNGMDTGELFF
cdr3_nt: TGTGCCAGCAGTTTTAACGGGATGGACACCGGGGAGCTGTTTTTT

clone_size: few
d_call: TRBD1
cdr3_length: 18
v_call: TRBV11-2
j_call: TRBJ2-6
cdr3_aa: CASPAMDRKFSGANVLTF
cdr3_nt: TGTGCCAGCCCAGCCATGGACAGGAAGTTCTCTGGGGCCAACGTCCTGACTTTC

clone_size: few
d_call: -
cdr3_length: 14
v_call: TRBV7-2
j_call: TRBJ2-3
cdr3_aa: CASSLGFSTDTQYF
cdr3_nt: TGTGCCAGCAGCTTAGGCTTTAGCACAGATACGCAGTATTTT

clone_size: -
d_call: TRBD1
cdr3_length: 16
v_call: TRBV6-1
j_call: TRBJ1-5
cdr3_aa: CASSARDRGRDQPQHF
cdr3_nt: TGTGCCAGCAGTGCCCGGGACAGGGGGCGGGATCAGCCCCAGCATTTT

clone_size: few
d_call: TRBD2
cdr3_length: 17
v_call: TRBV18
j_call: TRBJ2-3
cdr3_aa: CASSPGLAGVLSDTQYF
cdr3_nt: TGTGCCAGCTCACCGGGACTAGCGGGAGTGTTGTCAGATACGCAGTATTTT

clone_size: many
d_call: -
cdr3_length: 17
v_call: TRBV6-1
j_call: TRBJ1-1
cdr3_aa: CASTIPDRLTLNTEAFF
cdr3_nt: TGTGCCAGCACCATACCCGACAGGCTAACTTTGAACACTGAAGCTTTCTTT

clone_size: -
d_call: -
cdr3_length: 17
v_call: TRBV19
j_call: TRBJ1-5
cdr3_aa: CASSIVGRGSSNQPQHF
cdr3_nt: TGTGCCAGTAGTATAGTAGGTCGGGGGTCTAGCAATCAGCCCCAGCATTTT

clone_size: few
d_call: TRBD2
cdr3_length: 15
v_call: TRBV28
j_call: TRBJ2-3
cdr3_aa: CASSPGGYSTDTQYF
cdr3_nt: TGTGCCAGCTCCCCCGGGGGGTATAGCACAGATACGCAGTATTTT

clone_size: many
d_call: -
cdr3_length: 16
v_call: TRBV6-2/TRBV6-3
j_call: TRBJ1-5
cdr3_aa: CASSYALGRGNQPQHF
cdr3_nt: TGTGCCAGCAGTTACGCTCTAGGGCGCGGCAATCAGCCCCAGCATTTT

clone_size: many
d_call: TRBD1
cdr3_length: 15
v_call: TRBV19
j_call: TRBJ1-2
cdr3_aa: CASSPGTGYDYGYTF
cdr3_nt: TGTGCCAGTAGCCCCGGGACAGGGTATGACTATGGCTACACCTTC

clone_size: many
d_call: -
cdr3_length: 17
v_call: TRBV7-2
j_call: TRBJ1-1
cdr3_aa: CASSLVTGQTKNTEAFF
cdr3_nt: TGTGCCAGCAGCTTAGTTACGGGACAAACTAAGAACACTGAAGCTTTCTTT

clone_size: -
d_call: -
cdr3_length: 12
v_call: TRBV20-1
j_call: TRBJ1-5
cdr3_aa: CSASSLNQPQHF
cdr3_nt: TGCAGTGCTAGTTCCCTCAATCAGCCCCAGCATTTT

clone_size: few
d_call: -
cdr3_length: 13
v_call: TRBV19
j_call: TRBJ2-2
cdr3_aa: CASLLTSTGELFF
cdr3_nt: TGTGCCAGCCTTCTGACAAGCACCGGGGAGCTGTTTTTT

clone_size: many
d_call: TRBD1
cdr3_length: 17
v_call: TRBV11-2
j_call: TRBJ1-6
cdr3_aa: CASSFTRQGSYNSPLHF
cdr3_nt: TGTGCCAGCAGCTTCACCAGACAGGGCTCCTATAATTCACCCCTCCACTTT

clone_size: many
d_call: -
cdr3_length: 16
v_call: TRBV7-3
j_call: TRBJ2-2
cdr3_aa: CASSSLATANTGELFF
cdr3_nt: TGTGCCAGCAGCTCCCTGGCGACCGCGAACACCGGGGAGCTGTTTTTT

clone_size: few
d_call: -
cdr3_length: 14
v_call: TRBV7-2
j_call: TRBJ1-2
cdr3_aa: CASSRDGRNYGYTF
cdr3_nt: TGTGCCAGCAGCCGGGACGGGAGAAACTATGGCTACACCTTC

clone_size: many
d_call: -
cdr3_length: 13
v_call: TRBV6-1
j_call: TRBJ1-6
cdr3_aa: CASRKTGVSPLHF
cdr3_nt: TGTGCCAGCAGAAAGACCGGGGTTTCACCCCTCCACTTT

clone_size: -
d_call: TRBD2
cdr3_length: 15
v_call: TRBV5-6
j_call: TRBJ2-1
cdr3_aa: CASNLAGLNYNEQFF
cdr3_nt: TGTGCCAGCAACCTAGCGGGACTGAACTACAATGAGCAGTTCTTC

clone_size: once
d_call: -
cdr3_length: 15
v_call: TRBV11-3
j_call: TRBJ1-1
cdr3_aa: CASSRDGGLDTEAFF
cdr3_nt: TGTGCCAGCAGCCGGGACGGGGGATTGGACACTGAAGCTTTCTTT

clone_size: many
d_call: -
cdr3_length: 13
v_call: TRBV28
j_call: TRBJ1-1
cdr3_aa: CASRQGTRVEAFF
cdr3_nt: TGTGCCAGCAGGCAAGGGACGAGGGTTGAAGCTTTCTTT